The clone carrying this T cell receptor (beta chain) was found many times. Antigen: not known. These data belong to a study of regulatory T cells in long-lasting Graves disease. Study-wide findings and caveats: Persistent disease exhibited a predilection for TRBV28, TRBJ1-2 and TRBJ2-5.

Researchers made TCR beta libraries by using iRepertoire HTBI primers and running Arm-PCR on CDR3 regions. TCRdb recomputed calls from the multiplex PCR reads with MiXCR, one row per CDR3 protein. This table has hundreds of thousands of distinct CDR3 sequences, roughly 14% appearing once. The germline CDR1 and CDR2 sequences are SNHLY and FYNNEI. The CDR3 loop spans 15 amino acids. Germline trimming cut 2 bases from V and 4 bases from J; bases unmatched to any gene: 4. Time point noted: newly diagnosed GD, antithyroid drugs for less than 3 months. PBMC-extracted RNA yielded the TCR library. Another study also made use of these data, one on T cells in Graves' hyperthyroidism and ophthalmopathy. In that study: Researchers ran a first-round RT-PCR on the TCR CDR3 using the HTBI primer set. For ophthalmopathy, model prediction preceded onset by a median roughly 6.2 months.

Source: peripheral blood mononuclear cells (PBMCs), taken at new diagnosis, from a patient treated with antithyroid drugs. The sequence was obtained from a man younger than 45 with Graves disease. This chain connects TRBV2 to TRBJ2-1, with 8 bases lining up with TRBD2. CDR3 sequence reads: CASSESGRSYNEQFF. The CDR3 coding sequence is TGTGCCAGCAGTGAAAGCGGGAGATCTTACAATGAGCAGTTCTTC.